The following is a T cell receptor (beta chain) sequence with its context. Its specificity is not known. One junction end disagrees with the germline gene, perhaps due to a read error. This sample was included in a study of cytomegalovirus exposure and HLA in healthy donors. Both 60 Vbeta primers and 13 Jbeta primers went into the PCR. Some clones are missing from TCRdb's copy, which holds only in-frame ones; the method was immunoSEQ multiplex PCR. This table has about 120,000 clones, about 70% appearing once. Study observations and caveats: In a later analysis, CMV-associated beta chains were mostly HLA-associated, it appeared. A later analysis showed HLA-associated TCR beta chains outstripping equally common others in clonal expansion. Cytomegalovirus association was listed for around 170 TCR beta chains.

The length of the CDR3 is 15 residues. The V gene's germline CDR1 is SGHVS and CDR2 FQNEAQ. This receptor was obtained from a man aged 25-45 years in good health and CMV-seropositive. Sequencing was done on a sample of PBMCs. The J gene is TRBJ1-2, the V gene TRBV7-8, with 8 positions matching TRBD1. CDR3 sequence reads: CASSLAHRGRDGYPF. In DNA form, the CDR3 reads TGTGCCAGCAGCTTAGCCCACAGGGGGAGGGATGGCTACCCCTTC.